This entry lists 23 T cell receptor beta chains sequenced from one sample in a study of blood T cell repertoires in COVID-19. Profiling relied on immunoSEQ multiplex PCR, and the TCRdb table lists in-frame clones only, not all of them. Counted here are fewer than 85,000 clones, approximately 82% occurring once; the ten biggest clones make up roughly a fifth. Sequencing was performed on peripheral blood. Receptors were obtained from a human donor in a cohort sampled during active COVID-19.

The chain carries TRBV7-2 and TRBJ2-3; 7 bases are shared with TRBD2. CDR1 is SGHTA and CDR2 is FQGNSA in the germline V gene. CDR3 length: 14 amino acids. The trim removed 2 bases at V and 6 bases at J, leaving 5 bases unmatched. CDR3 coding DNA: TGTGCCAGCAGCTTACAGCGGGGAAGGGATACGCAGTATTTT. This translates into CASSLQRGRDTQYF.

This clone was recorded a few times. V gene TRBV18 combines with J gene TRBJ1-2, with unresolved D. The germline V gene encodes CDR1 KGHSH and CDR2 LQKENI. Trimming removed 4 bases at V and 4 bases at J, with 13 bases between. The CDR3 is 14 amino acids. In DNA form, the CDR3 reads TGTGCCAGCTCACTCTCCGGAGTCCCCTATGGCTACACCTTC. Its translation is CASSLSGVPYGYTF.

This rearrangement joins TRBV19 to TRBJ2-6, with D unresolved. Between the trimmed V and J ends, which lost 6 bases and 4 bases, there was a span of 22 bases. The CDR3 extends over 18 amino acids. CDR1 is LNHDA, CDR2 SQIVND, per germline (reference sequence). The CDR3 loop is CASSPLPGSASGANVLTF. The CDR3 bases are TGTGCCAGTAGCCCCCTACCGGGTTCTGCGTCCGGGGCCAACGTCCTGACTTTC.

This clone has just one count. CDR3 sequence reads: CASSQAEGAQGYTF. The CDR3 coding sequence is TGTGCCAGCAGCCAAGCGGAGGGGGCGCAGGGCTACACCTTC. The V gene is TRBV3-1 (or the pseudogene TRBV3-2), the J gene TRBJ1-2, with 7 bases lining up with TRBD1. Trimming cost V 1 base and J 8 bases; bases outside gene matches: 7. Looked up from germline, CDR1 is LGHDT and CDR2 is YNNKEL (reference sequence). The CDR3 length is 14 residues.

V usage is TRBV5-1 and J usage is TRBJ2-1; TRBD2 is a possible D gene (5 bases). The germline V gene has CDR1 SGHRS and CDR2 YFSETQ. V was shortened by 4 bases and J by 3 bases, with 11 bases between the two germline ends. The CDR3 length is 14 residues. CDR3 protein: CASSGGRDYNEQFF. The CDR3 coding sequence is TGCGCCAGCAGCGGCGGACGGGACTACAATGAGCAGTTCTTC.

The CDR3 is CASSAYGREAGNTIYF. CDR3 coding DNA: TGTGCCAGCAGCGCCTACGGGAGGGAAGCGGGAAACACCATATATTTT. The chain employs TRBV5-4 and TRBJ1-3; D gene ambiguous. CDR1 is SGHNT and CDR2 is YYREEE in the germline V gene (reference sequence). The CDR3 runs to 16 residues. The V gene lost 4 bases and the J gene lost 4 bases, with 18 bases spanning the gap. Variable domain in full (rest from reference TRBV5-4 and TRBJ1-3): ETGVTQSPTHLIKTRGQQVTLRCSSQSGHNTVSWYQQALGQGPQFIFQYYREEENGRGNFPPRFSGLQFPNYSSELNVNALELDDSALYLCASSAYGREAGNTIYFGEGSWLTVV.

This clone showed up just a few times. Here the CDR3 reads CASSEGPAAPYEQYF. In DNA form, the CDR3 reads TGTGCCAGCAGTGAAGGTCCGGCGGCCCCATACGAGCAGTACTTC. The chain has TRBV6-1 and TRBJ2-7; D is unresolved. Germline-derived CDR1 and CDR2 are MNHNS and SASEGT. V lost 1 base, J lost 4 bases, and 14 bases lay in between. The CDR3 length is 15 residues.

The chain has TRBV2 and TRBJ2-7, with 7 bases aligning to TRBD1. Trimming removed 5 bases from V and 3 bases from J; junction bases left unmatched: 7. The CDR3 consists of 14 residues. In germline, CDR1 is SNHLY, CDR2 FYNNEI. The CDR3 region is CASSPGQIFYEQYF. The CDR3 region has the DNA TGTGCCAGCAGTCCGGGACAGATTTTCTACGAGCAGTACTTC. Full variable domain (rest looked up from reference TRBV2 and TRBJ2-7): EPEVTQTPSHQVTQMGQEVILRCVPISNHLYFYWYRQILGQKVEFLVSFYNNEISEKSEIFDDQFSVERPDGSNFTLKIRSTKLEDSAMYFCASSPGQIFYEQYFGPGTRLTVT.

The rearrangement joins TRBV10-3 to TRBJ1-6, with D possibly TRBD1 on 6 matching bases. This CDR3 spans 14 amino acids. V was shortened by 5 bases and J by 11 bases, with 16 bases between the two germline ends. From germline, CDR1 is ENHRY and CDR2 SYGVKD. The CDR3 sequence: CAISTDSHGAPLHF. The CDR3 DNA follows: TGTGCCATCAGTACGGACAGCCACGGGGCACCCCTCCACTTT.

The chain has TRBV4-2 and TRBJ2-4; 10 nucleotides line up with TRBD2. This CDR3 spans 15 amino acids. The germline gives CDR1 LGHNA, CDR2 YNFKEQ. Trimming cost V 0 bases and J 11 bases; bases outside gene matches: 7. Written as DNA, the CDR3 is TGTGCCAGCAGCCAAGATGTAGCGGGGGGCCGACTTCAGTACTTC. The encoded protein is CASSQDVAGGRLQYF.

This chain connects TRBV3-1 (or the pseudogene TRBV3-2) to TRBJ2-7; D gene ambiguous. Trimming removed 1 base from V and 6 bases from J, with 10 bases in between. Germline assignment: CDR1 LGHDT and CDR2 YNNKEL (reference sequence). The CDR3 loop spans 13 amino acids. The CDR3 nucleotides read TGTGCCAGCAGCCAAGGTTTGAGATCCGAGCAGTACTTC. This translates into CASSQGLRSEQYF.

V and J are TRBV24-1 and TRBJ2-1; weak D call: TRBD2 (5 bases). Trimming shortened V by 4 bases and J by 9 bases, and 18 bases separated the two germline ends. The CDR3 spans 15 residues. In germline, CDR1 is KGHDR, CDR2 SFDVKD. CDR3: CATSDQRTPSIEQFF. CDR3 sequence (DNA): TGTGCCACCAGTGACCAAAGAACACCTAGCATTGAGCAGTTCTTC.

V gene TRBV19 combines with J gene TRBJ2-2, with 10 bases fitting TRBD2. The V and J ends lost 9 bases and 4 bases, in that order; junction bases with no gene match: 14. CDR3 length: 17 residues. Germline CDR1 reads LNHDA; CDR2 reads SQIVND (reference sequence). DNA of the CDR3: TGTGCCAGCTCGAAGCGGGTAGGGACTAGCGCCACCGGGGAGCTGTTTTTT. Protein sequence: CASSKRVGTSATGELFF.

This chain connects TRBV6-2 or TRBV6-3 to TRBJ2-1, with D perhaps TRBD2 (6 bases). Germline CDR1 and CDR2: MNHEY and SVGEGT. CDR3 length: 14 amino acids. Trimming cost V 4 bases and J 1 base, with 8 bases left between them. The CDR3 spells CASSSGLSYNEQFF. CDR3 DNA: TGTGCCAGCAGTTCGGGACTGTCCTACAATGAGCAGTTCTTC.

The chain links TRBV11-2 to TRBJ1-2, with 10 positions matching TRBD1. Looked up from germline, CDR1 is SGHAT and CDR2 is FQNNGV. The CDR3 is made up of 15 amino acids. Losses at the gene ends were 5 bases for V and 8 bases for J; bases not matched to a gene: 11. CDR3 in amino acids: CASSPHSGTGDGYTF. The CDR3 DNA reads as TGTGCCAGCAGCCCCCACTCCGGGACAGGGGACGGCTACACCTTC.

V usage is TRBV5-6 and J usage is TRBJ2-3, with TRBD2 matching over 7 bases. CDR1 is SGHDT, CDR2 YYEEEE, per germline. Trimming took 3 bases from V and 2 from J; bases not matched to a gene: 6. This CDR3 spans 15 amino acids. Written as DNA, the CDR3 is TGTGCCAGCAGCTCCCCGGGGGGATACACAGATACGCAGTATTTT. Residues: CASSSPGGYTDTQYF. Based on the CDR3 plus reference TRBV5-6 and TRBJ2-3, the full variable domain is DAGVTQSPTHLIKTRGQQVTLRCSPKSGHDTVSWYQQALGQGPQFIFQYYEEEERQRGNFPDRFSGHQFPNYSSELNVNALLLGDSALYLCASSSPGGYTDTQYFGPGTRLTVL.

The rearrangement uses TRBV6-1 and TRBJ2-7, with TRBD1 as a possible D gene (6 bases). The V gene's germline CDR1 is MNHNS and CDR2 SASEGT. This CDR3 is built from 16 residues. V was pared by 4 bases and J by 4 bases, with 20 bases between. CDR3: CASSVSPRTGRYEQYF. In DNA form, the CDR3 reads TGTGCCAGCAGTGTCAGCCCCAGAACAGGGCGTTACGAGCAGTACTTC.

The chain has TRBV5-1 and TRBJ2-4, with TRBD2 identical over 12 bases. The CDR3 runs to 18 residues. V lost 4 bases to trimming and J lost 1 base; unmatched junction nucleotides: 9. The germline V gene encodes CDR1 SGHRS and CDR2 YFSETQ. This CDR3 reads CASSPGLAGSSAKNIQYF. The CDR3 coding sequence is TGCGCCAGCAGCCCCGGACTAGCGGGGAGTTCGGCCAAAAACATTCAGTACTTC.

The V gene is TRBV18, the J gene TRBJ2-6; D is perhaps TRBD1 (6 bases). Germline-derived CDR1 and CDR2 are KGHSH and LQKENI. The germline V and J ends were trimmed by 4 bases and 1 base, with 14 bases remaining between them. The CDR3 is 17 amino acids. The CDR3 region has the DNA TGTGCCAGCTCACGCTACGCCGGGACATCTGGGGCCAACGTCCTGACTTTC. Translated: CASSRYAGTSGANVLTF.

The chain is built from TRBV6-5 and TRBJ2-5; the match to TRBD1 covers 11 bases. This CDR3 spans 14 amino acids. Trimming removed 5 bases from V and 2 bases from J; junction bases left unmatched: 1. Germline-derived CDR1 and CDR2 are MNHEY and SVGAGI. This chain's CDR3 is CASSRDRGQETQYF. The CDR3 DNA follows: TGTGCCAGCAGTAGGGACAGGGGGCAAGAGACCCAGTACTTC.

This chain uses TRBV15 with TRBJ1-1, with TRBD1 matching 10 bases. The CDR3 extends over 15 amino acids. Looked up from germline, CDR1 is LNHNV and CDR2 is YYDKDF (reference sequence). Trimming took 8 bases from V and 5 from J; bases not matched to a gene: 11. The CDR3 sequence: CATSDRGAWGTEAFF. The CDR3 coding sequence is TGTGCCACCTCGGACAGGGGGGCGTGGGGGACTGAAGCTTTCTTT.

The rearrangement links TRBV11-3 to TRBJ1-3; no definite D call. Looked up from germline, CDR1 is SGHNT and CDR2 is YENEEA. The CDR3 consists of 13 residues. Trimming removed 5 bases from V and 3 bases from J, with 8 bases in between. In DNA form, the CDR3 reads TGTGCCAGCAGCCGATCTAATGGAAACACCATATATTTT. Amino acid sequence: CASSRSNGNTIYF.

This rearrangement joins TRBV27 to TRBJ1-5; D gene unclear. Germline loops: CDR1 MNHEY, CDR2 SMNVEV (reference sequence). The CDR3 consists of 16 residues. V shed 0 bases and J shed 0 bases, with 9 bases lying between them. The CDR3 region has the DNA TGTGCCAGCAGTTTATCGGGCCGAATTAGCAATCAGCCCCAGCATTTT. It is translated as CASSLSGRISNQPQHF.